What follows describes a single T cell receptor beta chain. Its antigen is still unknown. Alongside a J-beta primer mix, a sample-barcoded 5' primer served in a second PCR lasting about 6 to 12 cycles. MiXCR, applied by TCRdb to the 5' RACE reads, yields one record per CDR3 protein. The table lists 780,000 or so distinct CDR3 sequences, roughly 25% of them singletons. This entry belongs to a study of blood T cells in healthy people across ages. Per the germline V gene, CDR1 is LNHDA and CDR2 is SQIVND (reference sequence). Trimming stripped 9 bases from V and 5 bases from J, with 11 bases between. The CDR3 loop spans 12 amino acids. General study results and limits: The long-lived group displayed more naive CD4+ cells, plus higher diversity, than the aged donors did.

The sample was also linked to a second study, of T cells of mothers and their children. That work contributes: It was through the M1S primer of the second PCR that sample barcodes and 2-4 random nucleotides were added. Sequencing returned over 9 million TCR beta CDR3 reads per mother and some 3 million per child.

The chain employs TRBV19 and TRBJ2-1, with D possibly matching TRBD2 (5 bases). The receptor was isolated from a boy under 18 in good health. Sequences were obtained from blood. CDR3 nucleotide sequence: TGTGCCAGCGGACTGGAAAACAATGAGCAGTTCTTC. Translating gives CASGLENNEQFF.